These T cell receptor beta chains were read from a single sample in a study of blood T cell repertoires in COVID-19. The protocol was immunoSEQ multiplex PCR, while the TCRdb copy is restricted to in-frame clones and leaves out a portion. This sample has a few hundred thousand clones, with roughly nine tenths found just once. Sequenced input: PBMCs or T cells enriched from blood (not recorded which). Source of these receptors: a woman aged 18-29 years who had recovered from COVID-19. CDR3s include the opening cysteine and the closing phenylalanine or tryptophan. The order of the fields is D gene, J gene, CDR3 length, V gene, clone size, CDR3 DNA, CDR3 protein. A D gene is named only where the DNA matches it firmly. Clone size appears in some rows only: once, few, many, or a class for an expanded clone.

D: TRBD1; J: TRBJ2-7; length: 12; V: TRBV30; size: NA; DNA: TGTGCCCTGCAGACAGGGGGCTACGAGCAGTACTTC; CDR3: CALQTGGYEQYF
D: NA; J: TRBJ1-3; length: 15; V: TRBV6-6; size: NA; DNA: TGTGCCAGCAGATTCGGGGGACTCTCTGGAAACACCATATATTTT; CDR3: CASRFGGLSGNTIYF
D: NA; J: TRBJ1-2; length: 15; V: TRBV7-6; size: NA; DNA: TGTGCCAGCAGCTTAGCCCTAACAGGAACCTATGGCTACACCTTC; CDR3: CASSLALTGTYGYTF
D: NA; J: TRBJ1-1; length: 16; V: TRBV28; size: NA; DNA: TGTGCCAGCAGTTTATATCCCCCCCGGGGGGACACTGAAGCTTTCTTT; CDR3: CASSLYPPRGDTEAFF
D: NA; J: TRBJ2-2; length: 15; V: TRBV3-1/TRBV3-2; size: NA; DNA: TGTGCCAGCAGCTCCTCGACAGCCAACACCGGGGAGCTGTTTTTT; CDR3: CASSSSTANTGELFF
D: TRBD1; J: TRBJ2-3; length: 16; V: TRBV9; size: NA; DNA: TGTGCCAGCAGCACTCGACAGGGGCCCCCCACAGATACGCAGTATTTT; CDR3: CASSTRQGPPTDTQYF
D: NA; J: TRBJ2-2; length: 11; V: TRBV9; size: NA; DNA: TGTGCCTCTAAAGGGGCCGGGGAGCTGTTTTTT; CDR3: CASKGAGELFF
D: TRBD1; J: TRBJ2-7; length: 17; V: TRBV19; size: NA; DNA: TGTGCCAGTAGTATGGGGATATCGGGACAGGCCTCCTACGAGCAGTACTTC; CDR3: CASSMGISGQASYEQYF
D: NA; J: TRBJ1-2; length: 13; V: TRBV19; size: NA; DNA: TGTGCCAGTAGTATTGGGACAAACTATGGCTACACCTTC; CDR3: CASSIGTNYGYTF
D: NA; J: TRBJ2-7; length: 12; V: TRBV6-6; size: NA; DNA: TGTGCCAGCGAGGGGGGGCGGAACGAGCAGTACTTC; CDR3: CASEGGRNEQYF
D: NA; J: TRBJ2-5; length: 16; V: TRBV5-4; size: NA; DNA: TGTGCCAGCAGCTTCGCAGGGGTTCGACGGGGAGAGACCCAGTACTTC; CDR3: CASSFAGVRRGETQYF
D: NA; J: TRBJ2-7; length: 13; V: TRBV19; size: few; DNA: TGTGCCAGTAGTATGGGGACAAGCTACGAGCAGTACTTC; CDR3: CASSMGTSYEQYF
D: TRBD1; J: TRBJ1-4; length: 15; V: TRBV19; size: once; DNA: TGTGCCAGTAGCCGCGAGACAGGGGCGGTAGAAAAACTGTTTTTT; CDR3: CASSRETGAVEKLFF
D: NA; J: TRBJ1-1; length: 15; V: TRBV7-9; size: NA; DNA: TGTGCCAGCAGCTTAGTCCAGGGTAAAGACACTGAAGCTTTCTTT; CDR3: CASSLVQGKDTEAFF
D: TRBD1; J: TRBJ1-3; length: 18; V: TRBV9; size: NA; DNA: TGTGCCAGCAGCTCCCCACAGGGGTCCTTAGCCTCTGGAAACACCATATATTTT; CDR3: CASSSPQGSLASGNTIYF
D: TRBD2; J: TRBJ2-7; length: 19; V: TRBV11-2; size: NA; DNA: TGTGCCAGCAGCCTCCAGCCTCAAACGGGGGGGTACCAATCCTACGAGCAGTACTTC; CDR3: CASSLQPQTGGYQSYEQYF
D: NA; J: TRBJ1-1; length: 12; V: TRBV15; size: NA; DNA: TGTGCCACCACCGGGGGGGAAGCTGAAGCTTTCTTT; CDR3: CATTGGEAEAFF
D: NA; J: TRBJ1-5; length: 15; V: TRBV7-2; size: NA; DNA: TGTGCCAGCAGCTTGCATGGACAGCCCAATCAGCCCCAGCATTTT; CDR3: CASSLHGQPNQPQHF
D: NA; J: TRBJ1-6; length: 16; V: TRBV5-8; size: NA; DNA: TGTGCCAGCAAGACTCCCTCAGGGTCCTATAATTCACCCCTCCACTTT; CDR3: CASKTPSGSYNSPLHF
D: NA; J: TRBJ2-5; length: 15; V: TRBV25-1; size: NA; DNA: TGTGCCAGCAGTGAGTCAGGGGGGTTAGAAGAGACCCAGTACTTC; CDR3: CASSESGGLEETQYF
D: NA; J: TRBJ2-5; length: 14; V: TRBV5-1; size: NA; DNA: TGCGCCAGCAGCTTGGTCCCAGGCCAAGAGACCCAGTACTTC; CDR3: CASSLVPGQETQYF
D: NA; J: TRBJ2-3; length: 15; V: TRBV6-5; size: NA; DNA: TGTGCCAGCAGTAATAGCGGTTCTAGCACAGATACGCAGTATTTT; CDR3: CASSNSGSSTDTQYF
D: NA; J: TRBJ1-2; length: 13; V: TRBV6-5; size: once; DNA: TGTGCCAGTTACCGGGGGGGCCCCTATGGCTACACCTTC; CDR3: CASYRGGPYGYTF
D: NA; J: TRBJ2-2; length: 15; V: TRBV6-4; size: NA; DNA: TGTGCCAGCAGTGACTCGGCCGAGAACACCGGGGAGCTGTTTTTT; CDR3: CASSDSAENTGELFF
D: NA; J: TRBJ1-5; length: 15; V: TRBV27; size: NA; DNA: TGTGCCAGCAGTTTGCAGGCAGGGGCAATGCAGCCCCAGCATTTT; CDR3: CASSLQAGAMQPQHF
D: NA; J: TRBJ1-2; length: 15; V: TRBV13; size: NA; DNA: TGTGCCAGCAGGCGGATAGGGCGATCTGGAGGGGGCTACACCTTC; CDR3: CASRRIGRSGGGYTF
D: NA; J: TRBJ1-6; length: 15; V: TRBV6-2/TRBV6-3; size: NA; DNA: TGTGCCAGCAGTTTCGCCGGACCGGGGAATTCACCCCTCCACTTT; CDR3: CASSFAGPGNSPLHF
D: TRBD2; J: TRBJ2-1; length: 15; V: TRBV5-4; size: NA; DNA: TGTGCCAGCAGCCTAGGACTAGCGGGGCACAATGAGCAGTTCTTC; CDR3: CASSLGLAGHNEQFF
D: TRBD1; J: TRBJ1-1; length: 15; V: TRBV3-1/TRBV3-2; size: NA; DNA: TGTGCCAGCAGCCTTAGGACAGGAGGGATAACTGAAGCTTTCTTT; CDR3: CASSLRTGGITEAFF
D: NA; J: TRBJ1-5; length: 12; V: TRBV20-1; size: NA; DNA: TGCAGTGCTAGTGGCGGGGTTCAGCCCCAGCATTTT; CDR3: CSASGGVQPQHF
D: NA; J: TRBJ1-2; length: 16; V: TRBV9; size: NA; DNA: TGTGCCAGCAGCGTAGCCTTAGACAGCTGGGTCTATGGCTACACCTTC; CDR3: CASSVALDSWVYGYTF
D: NA; J: TRBJ1-1; length: 12; V: TRBV4-1; size: NA; DNA: TGCGCCAGCAGCCAAGGCGGGCCTGAAGCTTTCTTT; CDR3: CASSQGGPEAFF
D: NA; J: TRBJ2-7; length: 13; V: TRBV6-4; size: NA; DNA: TGTGCCAGCAGGAAACAGGGCTTTTACGAGCAGTACTTC; CDR3: CASRKQGFYEQYF
D: NA; J: TRBJ2-3; length: 15; V: TRBV9; size: once; DNA: TGTGCCAGCAGCGTAGAACAGGGGAGGACAGATACGCAGTATTTT; CDR3: CASSVEQGRTDTQYF
D: NA; J: TRBJ1-1; length: 14; V: TRBV5-1; size: NA; DNA: TGCGCCAGCAGCTTGGTCAGTCTTAACACTGAAGCTTTCTTT; CDR3: CASSLVSLNTEAFF
D: NA; J: TRBJ2-7; length: 13; V: TRBV5-1; size: once; DNA: TGCGCCAGCAGCTTGGACAGGTACTACGAGCAGTACTTC; CDR3: CASSLDRYYEQYF
D: NA; J: TRBJ1-2; length: 16; V: TRBV11-2; size: NA; DNA: TGTGCCAGCAGCTTAGATCCGACAAGGGAGTACTATGGCTACACCTTC; CDR3: CASSLDPTREYYGYTF
D: NA; J: TRBJ2-1; length: 16; V: TRBV4-2; size: NA; DNA: TGTGCCAGCAGCCAAGATTCGGCGGGGCTTTACAATGAGCAGTTCTTC; CDR3: CASSQDSAGLYNEQFF
D: TRBD1; J: TRBJ1-2; length: 13; V: TRBV28; size: NA; DNA: TGTGCCAGCAGGCGAGACAGGGAATATGGCTACACCTTC; CDR3: CASRRDREYGYTF
D: NA; J: TRBJ1-2; length: 15; V: TRBV29-1; size: NA; DNA: TGCAGCGTTGAGGGGCAGATAGGGATCAACTATGGCTACACCTTC; CDR3: CSVEGQIGINYGYTF
D: NA; J: TRBJ1-1; length: 13; V: TRBV7-9; size: NA; DNA: TGTGCCAGCAGCTTGGGGGGGATCGCTGAAGCTTTCTTT; CDR3: CASSLGGIAEAFF
D: TRBD1; J: TRBJ1-1; length: 15; V: TRBV5-1; size: NA; DNA: TGCGCCAGCAGCTTTACACAGGGGGGTAGCGATGAAGCTTTCTTT; CDR3: CASSFTQGGSDEAFF
D: TRBD2; J: TRBJ2-1; length: 16; V: TRBV5-1; size: NA; DNA: TGCGCCAGCAGCTCGACTCCTAGCGGGGGCTACAATGAGCAGTTCTTC; CDR3: CASSSTPSGGYNEQFF
D: NA; J: TRBJ1-6; length: 13; V: TRBV28; size: once; DNA: TGTGCCAGCAGTTCTGAGGGTAGGTCACCCCTCCACTTT; CDR3: CASSSEGRSPLHF
D: TRBD2; J: TRBJ2-4; length: 16; V: TRBV3-1/TRBV3-2; size: NA; DNA: TGTGCCAGCAGCCAAGATTTAGGCGGGGGAGGAAACATTCAGTACTTC; CDR3: CASSQDLGGGGNIQYF
D: NA; J: TRBJ1-4; length: 16; V: TRBV27; size: once; DNA: TGTGCCAGCAGTTTAAGGTCAGGCTCGGCGGGTGAAAAACTGTTTTTT; CDR3: CASSLRSGSAGEKLFF
D: NA; J: TRBJ2-7; length: 16; V: TRBV11-3; size: many; DNA: TGTGCCAGCAGCTTAGAGGATTGGACAGCCACCTACGAGCAGTACTTC; CDR3: CASSLEDWTATYEQYF
D: NA; J: TRBJ1-6; length: 15; V: TRBV15; size: NA; DNA: TGTGCCACCAGCAGTCAGGATAACTATAATTCACCCCTCCACTTT; CDR3: CATSSQDNYNSPLHF
D: TRBD2; J: TRBJ2-2; length: 18; V: TRBV19; size: once; DNA: TGTGCCAGTAGTATAATCGGTAGCGGGGGGGCCTTCACCGGGGAGCTGTTTTTT; CDR3: CASSIIGSGGAFTGELFF
D: NA; J: TRBJ1-1; length: 13; V: TRBV28; size: NA; DNA: TGTGCCAGCAGTTTAGGGGGGGCCTCGGCCGCTTTCTTT; CDR3: CASSLGGASAAFF
D: TRBD1; J: TRBJ1-1; length: 14; V: TRBV11-2; size: NA; DNA: TGTGCCAGCAGCAAGGACAGGTTGAACACTGAAGCTTTCTTT; CDR3: CASSKDRLNTEAFF
D: NA; J: TRBJ1-1; length: 13; V: TRBV6-5; size: once; DNA: TGTGCCAGCATTCGTGGGGGCTGGGAGGAAGCTTTCTTT; CDR3: CASIRGGWEEAFF
D: TRBD1; J: TRBJ2-5; length: 14; V: TRBV28; size: NA; DNA: TGTGCCAGCAGTCCCCGGACAGGGGAAGAGACCCAGTACTTC; CDR3: CASSPRTGEETQYF